A selection of T cell receptor beta chains follows, all from one sample in a study of T cells in Graves' hyperthyroidism and ophthalmopathy. TCRdb independently ran MiXCR on the multiplex PCR reads; one entry per CDR3 protein. The table records 300,000 to 450,000 distinct CDR3 sequences, approximately 14% of them present only once. Sample: blood. All receptors come from a young woman with Graves' ophthalmopathy. Each CDR3 is given with its conserved first and last residue. A D gene is named only where the DNA matches it firmly. Clone size appears in some rows only: once, few, many, or a class for an expanded clone.

V: TRBV20-1; size: many; J: TRBJ1-5; D: .; CDR3: CSASRSNNQPQHF; DNA: TGCAGTGCTAGTAGGTCAAACAATCAGCCCCAGCATTTT
V: TRBV20-1; size: many; J: TRBJ2-5; D: .; CDR3: CSARGRGLQETQYF; DNA: TGCAGTGCTAGAGGGCGGGGGCTCCAAGAGACCCAGTACTTC
V: TRBV5-1; size: many; J: TRBJ2-7; D: .; CDR3: CASSLGGTADYEQYF; DNA: TGCGCCAGCAGCTTGGGAGGGACGGCTGATTACGAGCAGTACTTC
V: TRBV7-6; size: .; J: TRBJ1-5; D: .; CDR3: CASSLVNGGVSQPQHF; DNA: TGTGCCAGCAGCTTAGTGAATGGGGGGGTCAGTCAGCCCCAGCATTTT
V: TRBV6-2/TRBV6-3; size: .; J: TRBJ1-2; D: TRBD1; CDR3: CASSYRGRDFRDHGYTF; DNA: TGTGCCAGCAGTTACAGGGGGCGCGATTTCAGAGACCATGGCTACACCTTC
V: TRBV27; size: .; J: TRBJ1-5; D: TRBD1; CDR3: CASGSKETGSSNQPQHF; DNA: TGTGCCAGCGGGAGTAAAGAGACAGGGTCGAGCAATCAGCCCCAGCATTTT
V: TRBV12-3/TRBV12-4; size: many; J: TRBJ2-7; D: .; CDR3: CASSGAISYEQYF; DNA: TGTGCCAGCAGTGGCGCGATCTCCTACGAGCAGTACTTC
V: TRBV10-3; size: many; J: TRBJ2-1; D: TRBD2; CDR3: CAISESGASGGSTYNEQFF; DNA: TGTGCCATCAGTGAGTCGGGGGCTAGCGGGGGGTCTACCTACAATGAGCAGTTCTTC
V: TRBV20-1; size: many; J: TRBJ2-5; D: .; CDR3: CSARALLGGQGTQYF; DNA: TGCAGTGCTAGGGCCCTACTAGGGGGGCAAGGGACCCAGTACTTC
V: TRBV5-1; size: .; J: TRBJ1-1; D: TRBD1; CDR3: CASSGDRAAAEAFF; DNA: TGCGCCAGCAGCGGGGACAGGGCGGCCGCTGAAGCTTTCTTT
V: TRBV15; size: .; J: TRBJ1-2; D: .; CDR3: CATEHKGTRNYGYTF; DNA: TGTGCCACCGAGCATAAAGGGACCCGAAACTATGGCTACACCTTC
V: TRBV29-1; size: many; J: TRBJ1-1; D: .; CDR3: CSVARDTMNTEAFF; DNA: TGCAGCGTCGCCCGGGACACCATGAACACTGAAGCTTTCTTT